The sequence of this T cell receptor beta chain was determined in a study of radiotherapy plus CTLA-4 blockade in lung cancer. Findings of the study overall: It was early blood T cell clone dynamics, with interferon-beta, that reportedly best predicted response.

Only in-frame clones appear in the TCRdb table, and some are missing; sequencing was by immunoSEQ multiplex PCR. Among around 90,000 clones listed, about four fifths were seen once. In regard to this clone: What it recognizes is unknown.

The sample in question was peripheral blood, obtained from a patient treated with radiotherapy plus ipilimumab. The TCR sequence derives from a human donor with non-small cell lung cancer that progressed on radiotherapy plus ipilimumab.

The CDR3 DNA follows: TGCGCCAGCAGCTCGATGACGGGTACCTACGAGCAGTACTTC. It specifies CASSSMTGTYEQYF. This chain connects TRBV5-1 to TRBJ2-7; no firm D call. The CDR3 runs to 14 residues. From germline, CDR1 is SGHRS and CDR2 YFSETQ. The germline V and J ends were trimmed by 3 bases and 2 bases, with 12 bases remaining between them.